This TCR beta chain was captured in a study of T cell changes during pregnancy in multiple sclerosis. The repertoire was sequenced with immunoSEQ multiplex PCR; TCRdb's copy has only in-frame clones and lacks some. The table includes 36,000 or so clones, around 89% detected once. The CDR3 length is 15 residues. With 6 bases removed from V and 0 bases from J, the gap between germline ends came to 13 bases. CDR1 LGHNA and CDR2 YNFKEQ come from the germline V gene. This chain connects TRBV4-2 to TRBJ2-3, with D possibly TRBD2 on 7 matching bases. This receptor was identified in a female donor with multiple sclerosis, enrolled in a pregnancy study. Sequencing was performed on CD8+ T cells from peripheral blood mononuclear cells, taken in the third trimester of pregnancy. Here the CDR3 reads CASSSGGPSTDTQYF. The CDR3 coding sequence is TGTGCCAGCAGTTCGGGGGGCCCTAGCACAGATACGCAGTATTTT.